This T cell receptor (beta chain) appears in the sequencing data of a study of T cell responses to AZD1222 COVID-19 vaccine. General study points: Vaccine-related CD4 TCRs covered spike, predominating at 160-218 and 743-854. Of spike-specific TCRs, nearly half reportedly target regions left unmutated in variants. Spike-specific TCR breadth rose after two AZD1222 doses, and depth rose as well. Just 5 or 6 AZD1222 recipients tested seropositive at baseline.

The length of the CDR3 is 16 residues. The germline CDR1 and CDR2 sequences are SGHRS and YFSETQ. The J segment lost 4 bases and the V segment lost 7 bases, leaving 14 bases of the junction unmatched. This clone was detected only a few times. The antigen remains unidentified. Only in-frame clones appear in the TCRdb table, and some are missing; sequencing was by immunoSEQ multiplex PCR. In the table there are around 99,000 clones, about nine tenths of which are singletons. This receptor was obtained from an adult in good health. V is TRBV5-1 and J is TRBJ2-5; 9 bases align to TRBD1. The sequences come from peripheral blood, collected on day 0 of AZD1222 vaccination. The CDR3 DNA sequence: TGCGCCAGCTCCATTGGTGGGACAGGGCTAGGAGAGACCCAGTACTTC. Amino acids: CASSIGGTGLGETQYF.